Described below is a single T cell receptor beta chain sequence and its context. This clonotype was counted many times. Its recognized antigen is unknown. No base qualities exist here, and no much larger clone lies one base off it. The sample comes from a study of spatial heterogeneity in lung cancer (dated by TCRdb to between 2017 and 2020). Some background on the complete study: More beta-chain than alpha-chain transcripts were consistently detected, likely reflecting higher beta-chain transcript abundance. Nonsynonymous mutation counts, determined by whole-exome sequencing of tumor tissue, were related to TCR repertoire features. In non-small cell lung cancer, the study quantitatively compared TCR alpha and beta repertoires across several tumor regions, matched nontumor lung, and blood. At surgery, both alpha and beta chains were TCR-sequenced in about 200 tumor regions, about 64 matched nontumor lung samples and around 50 PBMC samples. In the raw uncorrected reads, each unique combination of TCR and UMI appeared on average more than ten times. Overall results and qualifications from the work: Confirming at a functional level the hypothesis that regional TCRs recognize regional mutations was considered to require additional single-cell paired TCR alpha and beta sequencing. Ubiquitous expanded tumor TCRs were found in blood more often at tumor resection than at routine follow-up.

From the cysteine through the phenylalanine, the CDR3 covers 13 amino acids. Here the CDR3 DNA is all that survives: 39 bases in frame from base 1. Per the germline V gene, KGHDR is the CDR1 and SFDVKD is the CDR2. Relative to germline, V is 5 bases shorter and J is 8 bases shorter, with 14 bases between their ends. The library was produced with 5' RACE. Sequencing used a NextSeq 500. The TCR library protocol attached a unique molecular identifier to each TCR cDNA molecule to allow correction of PCR and sequencing errors. Per the source publication's procedure: TCR identification, UMI-based error correction and CDR3 extraction were all carried out with Decombinator tools. Expanded TCRs were defined as those above a frequency of 2 per 1,000, corresponding to the top 1% of the tumor frequency distribution. Rényi diversity was computed with the R vegan package after subsampling each repertoire 100 times to 5,000 TCRs. To build CDR3 similarity networks, amino acid triplet string-kernel similarity was used, and CDR3s were connected when their pairwise similarity was above 0.82. TCRdb handled the public reads itself, with Q25 trimming in fastp and clone calling in MiXCR, and kept productive beta chains. Every CDR3 protein is listed once, alongside the most common genes and DNA of its rows. The V and J calls come from TCRdb's annotation, not from the publication. The sample contains 20,000 to 25,000 distinct CDR3 sequences, roughly 3% of them found a single time. About 30% of the sample rests with the top ten.

Interpreted using the paper, the time point label stands for: sample taken at primary tumor resection. Samples were obtained from 70 to 85 patients with early-stage, untreated non-small cell lung cancer from the lung TRACERx cohort. Whole RNA extracted from tumor and nontumor lung tissue, or from cryopreserved PBMC samples, was used for TCR sequencing without cell sorting. A patient was chosen for TCR sequencing only when enough RNA was available from at least two tumor regions. The chain employs TRBV24-1 and TRBJ1-2, with the D gene not clear enough to name. The clonotype originates from a female donor with early-stage non-small cell lung cancer. Sample: PBMCs, taken at surgery. The bases are TGTGCCACCAGTGTCCCCGGCTTGACGGGCTACACCTTC. It translates as CATSVPGLTGYTF.